This is a list of T cell receptor beta chains from one sample in a study of cytomegalovirus exposure and HLA in healthy donors. The data were produced by immunoSEQ multiplex PCR, yet TCRdb's version contains in-frame clones alone and is incomplete. The sample has under 150,000 clones; 55% to 75% are singletons. Sequencing input: PBMCs. The receptor source for this set is a man in his fifties in good health and CMV-seropositive. Each CDR3 is given with its conserved first and last residue. A D gene is named only where the DNA matches it firmly. Clone size appears in some rows only: once, few, many, or a class for an expanded clone.

CASRTVGLAGYNEQFF	TGCGCCAGCAGGACCGTAGGACTAGCGGGGTACAATGAGCAGTTCTTC	TRBJ2-1	.	TRBV5-1	TRBD2
CASSPGQENQPQHF	TGTGCCAGCAGCCCGGGACAGGAGAATCAGCCCCAGCATTTT	TRBJ1-5	.	TRBV6-4	TRBD1
CASSLNPGNTEAFF	TGTGCCAGCAGCTTAAACCCCGGGAACACTGAAGCTTTCTTT	TRBJ1-1	.	TRBV7-2	.
CASRRTEELLYGYTF	TGCGCCAGCAGGAGGACAGAGGAGCTTCTCTATGGCTACACCTTC	TRBJ1-2	.	TRBV5-1	.
CASSERGGGTYNEQFF	TGTGCCAGCAGTGAGCGAGGGGGGGGTACCTACAATGAGCAGTTCTTC	TRBJ2-1	many	TRBV6-1	.
CASSLATDNEKLFF	TGTGCCAGCAGCTTAGCGACAGATAATGAAAAACTGTTTTTT	TRBJ1-4	.	TRBV7-9	.
CASSLPGGRGDTQYF	TGTGCCAGCAGTTTACCCGGCGGGAGAGGAGATACGCAGTATTTT	TRBJ2-3	.	TRBV28	TRBD2
CASSPGQRSEGGYTF	TGTGCCAGCAGCCCGGGACAGCGGAGCGAGGGGGGCTACACCTTC	TRBJ1-2	.	TRBV28	TRBD1
CASSYQTGMNTEAFF	TGTGCCAGCAGTTATCAGACAGGGATGAACACTGAAGCTTTCTTT	TRBJ1-1	.	TRBV6-6	TRBD1
CASSPLQGNYGYTF	TGTGCCAGCAGCCCCCTACAGGGGAACTATGGCTACACCTTC	TRBJ1-2	few	TRBV7-2	TRBD1
CASSTGTGILTEAFF	TGTGCCAGCAGCACCGGGACAGGGATTCTCACTGAAGCTTTCTTT	TRBJ1-1	few	TRBV6-5	TRBD1
CASSSGQGDKNIQYF	TGCGCCAGCAGCTCGGGACAGGGTGACAAAAACATTCAGTACTTC	TRBJ2-4	.	TRBV5-1	TRBD1
CASSSGLYEQYF	TGTGCCAGCAGCTCAGGGCTCTACGAGCAGTACTTC	TRBJ2-7	.	TRBV11-2	.
CASRDRSTYNEQFF	TGTGCCAGCAGGGACAGGAGTACCTACAATGAGCAGTTCTTC	TRBJ2-1	.	TRBV27	TRBD1
CASSPPTGRNTEAFF	TGTGCCAGCAGCCCTCCGACAGGGAGGAACACTGAAGCTTTCTTT	TRBJ1-1	.	TRBV5-4	TRBD1
CASRDRNYEQYF	TGTGCCAGCAGGGACAGAAACTACGAGCAGTACTTC	TRBJ2-7	.	TRBV27	.
CSTQGTLRKTEAFF	TGCAGCACTCAGGGGACGTTGAGGAAGACTGAAGCTTTCTTT	TRBJ1-1	few	TRBV29-1	.
CASSETSTYSYNEQFF	TGTGCCAGCAGTGAAACGTCTACCTACTCCTACAATGAGCAGTTCTTC	TRBJ2-1	.	TRBV6-1	.
CASSTGLAGGWNEQFF	TGTGCCAGCAGCACCGGACTAGCGGGAGGATGGAATGAGCAGTTCTTC	TRBJ2-1	few	TRBV5-4	TRBD2
CASSPTPGGVYGYTF	TGTGCCAGCAGCCCCACCCCAGGGGGCGTATATGGCTACACCTTC	TRBJ1-2	.	TRBV14	TRBD1